These T cell receptor beta chains were read from a single sample in a study of Graves' ophthalmopathy and Graves' hyperthyroidism. MiXCR, applied by TCRdb to the multiplex PCR reads, yields one record per CDR3 protein. The table has some 400,000 distinct CDR3 sequences, approximately 16% seen once. Sample: peripheral blood. The receptors stem from a woman between 18 and 29 years old with Graves' ophthalmopathy. CDR3s include the opening cysteine and the closing phenylalanine or tryptophan. A D gene is named only where the DNA matches it firmly. Not all rows give a size; the values are once, few, many and, for expanded clones, a class.

CDR3aa,CDR3nt,d_gene,abundance,j_gene,v_gene
CASSTTTGYQPQHF,TGTGCCAGCAGTACCACAACAGGGTATCAGCCCCAGCATTTT,-,-,TRBJ1-5,TRBV12-3/TRBV12-4
CASSRTASNQPQHF,TGTGCCAGTAGTCGGACGGCTAGCAATCAGCCCCAGCATTTT,-,many,TRBJ1-5,TRBV19
CSARDPSEGYYGYTF,TGCAGTGCTAGAGACCCATCTGAAGGATACTATGGCTACACCTTC,-,many,TRBJ1-2,TRBV20-1
CASSTMTDGTEAFF,TGTGCCAGCAGCACAATGACGGACGGCACTGAAGCTTTCTTT,-,many,TRBJ1-1,TRBV28
CASNPGSGANVLTF,TGTGCCAGCAATCCGGGTTCTGGGGCCAACGTCCTGACTTTC,-,many,TRBJ2-6,TRBV27
CASSLQGWNSPLHF,TGTGCCAGCAGCTTACAGGGCTGGAATTCACCCCTCCACTTT,-,many,TRBJ1-6,TRBV7-3
CATSRVRMYEQYF,TGTGCCACCAGCAGAGTACGCATGTACGAGCAGTACTTC,-,many,TRBJ2-7,TRBV15
CASSAGGGYNSPLHF,TGTGCCAGCAGCGCAGGGGGCGGGTATAATTCACCCCTCCACTTT,TRBD1,many,TRBJ1-6,TRBV9
CASSQVSRGFVF,TGCGCCAGCAGCCAAGTTTCCAGGGGGTTCGTCTTC,TRBD1,many,TRBJ1-2,TRBV4-1
CASSLRGHLGELFF,TGTGCCAGCAGTCTGAGAGGGCATCTCGGGGAGCTGTTTTTT,-,many,TRBJ2-2,TRBV28
CASSFAASGGLETQYF,TGTGCCAGTAGCTTCGCGGCTAGCGGGGGACTAGAGACCCAGTACTTC,TRBD2,many,TRBJ2-5,TRBV19
CASSETGGRSPLHF,TGTGCCAGCAGTGAAACAGGGGGCAGGTCACCCCTCCACTTT,TRBD1,-,TRBJ1-6,TRBV28
CASSPLGGGEGYTF,TGTGCCAGCAGCCCCCTAGGTGGGGGCGAAGGCTACACCTTC,-,-,TRBJ1-2,TRBV4-2
CSARTSLSYEQYF,TGCAGTGCCAGGACATCCCTATCCTACGAGCAGTACTTC,-,many,TRBJ2-7,TRBV20-1
CSSGGGDTQYF,TGTTCGAGCGGAGGAGGAGATACGCAGTATTTT,-,many,TRBJ2-3,TRBV12-3/TRBV12-4
CATTDRGSQPQHF,TGTGCCACCACGGACAGGGGGTCTCAGCCCCAGCATTTT,TRBD1,many,TRBJ1-5,TRBV6-2/TRBV6-3
CASSYSVGANTEAFF,TGTGCCAGCAGTTACTCAGTTGGGGCGAACACTGAAGCTTTCTTT,-,many,TRBJ1-1,TRBV6-5
CASSLATRAETQYF,TGTGCCAGCAGCTTAGCGACTAGAGCTGAGACCCAGTACTTC,-,many,TRBJ2-5,TRBV7-2
CASSLPAGQTYGYTF,TGTGCCAGCAGTTTACCCGCCGGCCAGACCTATGGCTACACCTTC,-,many,TRBJ1-2,TRBV28
CASSFPVYEQATDTQYF,TGTGCCAGCAGTTTCCCGGTTTACGAGCAGGCCACAGATACGCAGTATTTT,-,many,TRBJ2-3,TRBV12-3/TRBV12-4
CASSPRAGGLGEQYF,TGTGCCAGCAGCCCCCGGGCGGGAGGACTGGGGGAGCAGTACTTC,TRBD2,many,TRBJ2-7,TRBV7-2
CASSPGTGLKETQYF,TGTGCCAGCAGTCCAGGGACAGGTTTAAAAGAGACCCAGTACTTC,TRBD1,many,TRBJ2-5,TRBV28
CASSRTSGANTGELFF,TGTGCCAGCAGTCGTACTAGCGGAGCCAACACCGGGGAGCTGTTTTTT,TRBD2,many,TRBJ2-2,TRBV11-2
CASTYSGADTEAFF,TGCGCCAGCACGTACTCCGGGGCCGACACTGAAGCTTTCTTT,-,many,TRBJ1-1,TRBV5-1
CSARDGGRGQDTEAFF,TGCAGTGCTAGAGACGGGGGGAGGGGACAGGACACTGAAGCTTTCTTT,TRBD1,-,TRBJ1-1,TRBV20-1
CASNPQGYEQYF,TGTGCCAGCAATCCTCAGGGCTACGAGCAGTACTTC,-,few,TRBJ2-7,TRBV28
CASRNRVATEAFF,TGTGCCAGCAGGAACAGGGTGGCCACTGAAGCTTTCTTT,-,many,TRBJ1-1,TRBV28
CASHRRDGDYEQYF,TGTGCCAGCCACCGCCGGGACGGAGACTACGAGCAGTACTTC,-,many,TRBJ2-7,TRBV18
CASSRRQVIDQPQHF,TGTGCCAGCAGCCGTCGACAGGTTATCGATCAGCCCCAGCATTTT,-,few,TRBJ1-5,TRBV6-2/TRBV6-3
CASREGGTYEQYF,TGTGCCAGCAGGGAGGGAGGAACCTACGAGCAGTACTTC,-,-,TRBJ2-7,TRBV7-2
CAWKPGGWNYGYTF,TGTGCCTGGAAACCAGGGGGCTGGAACTATGGCTACACCTTC,TRBD1,many,TRBJ1-2,TRBV30
CAIRGRSQETQYF,TGTGCCATACGGGGGAGATCTCAAGAGACCCAGTACTTC,-,-,TRBJ2-5,TRBV6-1
CASSLLAEGGYGYTF,TGTGCCAGCAGCTTGCTCGCGGAAGGGGGTTACGGCTACACCTTC,-,many,TRBJ1-2,TRBV7-2
CAAGGAGSFEDEQYF,TGTGCCGCGGGGGGGGCAGGCTCCTTCGAGGACGAGCAGTACTTC,TRBD2,few,TRBJ2-7,TRBV6-2/TRBV6-3
CASSLQGVYTEAFF,TGTGCCAGCAGCCTACAGGGGGTTTACACTGAAGCTTTCTTT,TRBD1,many,TRBJ1-1,TRBV12-3/TRBV12-4
CATRGVTISGTLNYGYTF,TGTGCCACCAGGGGAGTTACCATCTCTGGGACCCTAAACTATGGCTACACCTTC,-,-,TRBJ1-2,TRBV15